This TCR beta chain originates from a study of PD-L1 blockade in urothelial cancer. In the study overall: The analyses of blood took place 3 weeks (second dose) and 6 weeks after treatment start. Overall study findings and caveats: Below-median pretreatment blood TCR clonality predicted better survival.

The protocol was immunoSEQ multiplex PCR, while the TCRdb copy is restricted to in-frame clones and leaves out a portion. The table records 40,000 or so clones, almost 85% of them present only once. Time point specified: peripheral blood 6 weeks after treatment start. Metastatic or locally advanced urothelial carcinoma was present in the patients. Samples spanned pretreatment and treatment, with 1 to 8 time points per patient. Germline CDR1 is SGHAT and CDR2 is FQNNGV. This CDR3 has 15 residues. Trimming took 2 bases from V and 2 from J; bases not matched to a gene: 3. A remark on this clone: Antigen unknown.

This chain connects TRBV11-2 to TRBJ2-3; TRBD2 matches 8 bases. The receptor was derived from a man aged 60 to 69 with urothelial cancer. The input for sequencing was PBMCs, taken around atezolizumab (anti-PD-L1) treatment. In nucleotides, the CDR3 is TGTGCCAGCAGCTTACTAGCGGGCTTCACAGATACGCAGTATTTT. Protein product: CASSLLAGFTDTQYF.